The present T cell receptor beta chain was sequenced within a study of response to subunit inactivated influenza vaccine. One entry per CDR3 protein, called by TCRdb with MiXCR from the RT-PCR reads. The sample lists about 160,000 distinct CDR3 sequences, about 10% seen once, with roughly 36% in the top ten. Germline lookup yields CDR1 SGDLS and CDR2 YYNGEE. The CDR3 spans 15 residues. V was clipped by 6 bases and J by 2 bases; unmatched bases: 4. Study outcomes and limitations: Each seasonal flu vaccination may recruit only limited new T cells, authors suggested.

In its sample, this clonotype was seen many times. Its antigen remains unidentified. V usage is TRBV9 and J usage is TRBJ2-1; TRBD2 matches 11 bases. Here the sequenced sample was CD8+ T cells sorted from PBMCs, taken 23 months after vaccination. This TCR was recovered from a man aged 45 to 70 who received an inactivated influenza vaccine. DNA of the CDR3: TGTGCCAGCACAATAGCGGGAGGGACCTACAATGAGCAGTTCTTC. Its translation is CASTIAGGTYNEQFF. The variable domain in full, with the rest retrieved from reference TRBV9 and TRBJ2-1, is DSGVTQTPKHLITATGQRVTLRCSPRSGDLSVYWYQQSLDQGLQFLIQYYNGEERAKGNILERFSAQQFPDLHSELNLSSLELGDSALYFCASTIAGGTYNEQFFGPGTRLTVL.